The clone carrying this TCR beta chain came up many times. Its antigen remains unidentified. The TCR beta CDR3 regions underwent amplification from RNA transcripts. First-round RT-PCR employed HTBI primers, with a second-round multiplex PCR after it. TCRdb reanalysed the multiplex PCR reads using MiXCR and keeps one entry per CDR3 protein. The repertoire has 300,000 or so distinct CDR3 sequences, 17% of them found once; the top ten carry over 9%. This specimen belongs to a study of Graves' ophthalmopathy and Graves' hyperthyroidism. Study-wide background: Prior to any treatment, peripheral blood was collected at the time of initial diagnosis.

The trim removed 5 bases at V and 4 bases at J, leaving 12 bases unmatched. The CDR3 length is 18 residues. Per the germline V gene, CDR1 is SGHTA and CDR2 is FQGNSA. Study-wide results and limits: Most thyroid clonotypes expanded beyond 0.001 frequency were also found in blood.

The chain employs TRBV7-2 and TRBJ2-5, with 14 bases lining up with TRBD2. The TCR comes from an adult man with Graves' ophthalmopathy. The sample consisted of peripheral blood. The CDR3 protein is CASSPLGTSGRGRETQYF. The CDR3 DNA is TGTGCCAGCAGCCCCTTAGGGACTAGCGGGAGAGGTCGAGAGACCCAGTACTTC.